This passage covers 10 T cell receptor beta chains from one sample sequenced in a study of multiple sclerosis patients with progressive multifocal leukoencephalopathy. Generated by immunoSEQ multiplex PCR, the TCRdb table keeps only in-frame clones and is missing some. This table holds around 30,000 clones, roughly 90% found once. As for time point: before natalizumab initiation. The sample comprised PBMCs. The receptors originated from a human donor with multiple sclerosis.

The V gene is TRBV28, the J gene TRBJ2-7; D is undetermined. The CDR3 extends over 15 amino acids. The germline V gene encodes CDR1 MDHEN and CDR2 SYDVKM. V lost 2 bases, J lost 3 bases, and 14 bases lay in between. The DNA for the CDR3 is TGTGCCAGCAGTTTACTCTTCGGGCCGGTCTACGAGCAGTACTTC. It specifies CASSLLFGPVYEQYF.

This chain joins TRBV29-1 and TRBJ2-5, with no clear D. CDR3 size: 12 residues. Germline V gene data show CDR1 as SQVTM and CDR2 as ANQGSEA. Trimming shortened V by 4 bases and J by 5 bases, and 11 bases separated the two germline ends. CDR3 sequence: CSVAVGQETQYF. CDR3 bases: TGCAGCGTTGCAGTCGGGCAGGAGACCCAGTACTTC.

The chain links TRBV18 to TRBJ2-3; D is possibly TRBD2 (5 bases). CDR3 length: 16 amino acids. CDR1 is KGHSH and CDR2 is LQKENI in the germline V gene. Trimming removed 3 bases at V and 1 base at J, with 14 bases between. The CDR3 DNA sequence: TGTGCCAGCTCACCGACGGCGGGCACTGGCACAGATACGCAGTATTTT. Protein: CASSPTAGTGTDTQYF.

The chain carries TRBV10-3 and TRBJ1-2, with 8 bases that match TRBD1. Per the germline V gene, CDR1 is ENHRY and CDR2 is SYGVKD. V shed 10 bases, J shed 4 bases, and the junction held 11 bases outside the gene matches. CDR3 size: 14 residues. The DNA for the CDR3 is TGTGCCACTGCTGGACAGGGAAGTAGCTATGGCTACACCTTC. It is translated as CATAGQGSSYGYTF.

The genes are TRBV7-6 and TRBJ1-1, with unresolved D. This CDR3 region has 13 residues. Per germline, CDR1 SGHVS and CDR2 FNYEAQ. V was shortened by 5 bases and J by 10 bases, with 17 bases between the two germline ends. CDR3 nucleotide sequence: TGTGCCAGCAGCCCGGACGGAGGCCTCTCAGCTTTCTTT. Amino acids: CASSPDGGLSAFF.

This clone was detected once. The chain links TRBV30 to TRBJ2-7; D gene unclear. Germline V lookup: CDR1 GTSNPN, CDR2 SVGIG (reference sequence). Trimming took off 4 bases at V and 2 bases at J, with 12 bases between the two ends. This CDR3 is 13 amino acids long. In DNA, the CDR3 is TGTGCCTGGAACCCTAGTCCGACCTACGAGCAGTACTTC. This gives the protein CAWNPSPTYEQYF.

The chain couples TRBV6-5 to TRBJ2-1; D may correspond to TRBD1 or TRBD2 (5 bases each). V was cut by 8 bases and J by 7 bases, with 12 bases left in between. The germline V gene has CDR1 MNHEY and CDR2 SVGAGI. CDR3 length: 12 amino acids. CDR3 DNA sequence: TGTGCCAGCGGATTGAGGGGAAATGAGCAGTTCTTC. Translated, it gives CASGLRGNEQFF.

V usage is TRBV27 and J usage is TRBJ1-5; tentatively, D is TRBD1 (6 bases). Trimming removed 3 bases at V and 1 base at J, with 19 bases between. Germline CDR1 reads MNHEY; CDR2 reads SMNVEV (reference sequence). The CDR3 runs to 18 residues. CDR3 coding DNA: TGTGCCAGCAGTTTGAGGGGGTTACGGCCAGGGAGCAATCAGCCCCAGCATTTT. It translates to CASSLRGLRPGSNQPQHF.

The rearrangement joins TRBV4-3 to TRBJ1-2; tentative D call: TRBD1 (5 bases). The CDR3 consists of 14 residues. Trimming removed 3 bases from V and 7 bases from J, with 15 bases in between. Germline V gives CDR1 LGHNA, CDR2 YSLEER. The CDR3 DNA reads TGCGCCAGCAGCCAGGGGCCCGGAGGAGGTGGCTACACCTTC. This sequence encodes CASSQGPGGGGYTF.

The V and J genes are TRBV5-1 and TRBJ1-2; D not resolved. V gave up 0 bases and J gave up 0 bases, with 9 bases separating them. The V gene's germline CDR1 is SGHRS and CDR2 YFSETQ. The CDR3 has 15 residues. CDR3 protein: CASSLGVTANYGYTF. The CDR3 nucleotides read TGCGCCAGCAGCTTGGGGGTTACAGCTAACTATGGCTACACCTTC.